The entry below describes one T cell receptor beta chain. Its antigen remains unidentified. This sample is drawn from a study of cytomegalovirus exposure and HLA in healthy donors. Findings and caveats of the study: Within the 120 or so validation repertoires, first-cohort TCR clusters tended to co-occur, according to a later analysis. The authors enumerated over 150 TCR beta chains as linked to cytomegalovirus. Confirmation in vitro established that three CMV-associated chains were specific for CMV antigens.

This CDR3 is built from 14 residues. V shed 0 bases and J shed 0 bases, with 6 bases lying between them. In germline, CDR1 is SGHRS, CDR2 YFSETQ. The donors were members of the validation cohort, which comprised 120 subjects and was separate from the first cohort of 600 to 800 subjects. Sequencing used immunoSEQ multiplex PCR; TCRdb keeps in-frame clones, though not all of them. The sample contains over 85,000 clones, approximately 89% of which appear only once. The sequenced sample was PBMCs. This clonotype was sampled from a young woman in good health and CMV-seronegative. The chain recombines TRBV5-1 with TRBJ1-2, with no clear D. The CDR3 DNA reads TGCGCCAGCAGCTTGGGGCAGGCTAACTATGGCTACACCTTC. Translated: CASSLGQANYGYTF.